The subject of this entry is one T cell receptor (beta chain). The time point was: patch test 3, about 24 weeks after DPC sensitization. Treatment specified: therapeutic diphenylcyclopropenone sensitization with weekly scalp DPC. These data belong to a study of human T cells and chemical hapten exposure. Study as a whole: In the sensitization step, 2% DPC was placed on 2 cm by 2 cm of upper inner arm skin.

Authors' processing steps: Samples had a median of around 88,000 TCRs, ranging roughly 20,000 to 750,000. TCRdb re-derived calls from the RACE reads in MiXCR, one entry per CDR3 protein. The V and J calls and clone size come from TCRdb's table, not from the authors' own analysis. The repertoire has 55,000 to 75,000 distinct CDR3 sequences, around 12% of them found once; the top ten carry approximately 2.4%. The CDR3 is made up of 13 amino acids. CDR1 and CDR2 from the germline V gene are LGHNA and YNFKEQ. V was trimmed by 1 base and J by 3 bases, leaving 7 bases between them. The sequence derives from a man aged 30-40 years with alopecia areata. Some clones in this sample may be carry-over from other donors' samples. Specimen: whole blood, collected in connection with sensitization to the hapten diphenylcyclopropenone (DPC). V usage is TRBV4-2 and J usage is TRBJ2-7; D unresolved. CDR3 protein: CASSQGVDYEQYF. The CDR3 DNA follows: TGTGCCAGCAGCCAAGGGGTCGACTACGAGCAGTACTTC.